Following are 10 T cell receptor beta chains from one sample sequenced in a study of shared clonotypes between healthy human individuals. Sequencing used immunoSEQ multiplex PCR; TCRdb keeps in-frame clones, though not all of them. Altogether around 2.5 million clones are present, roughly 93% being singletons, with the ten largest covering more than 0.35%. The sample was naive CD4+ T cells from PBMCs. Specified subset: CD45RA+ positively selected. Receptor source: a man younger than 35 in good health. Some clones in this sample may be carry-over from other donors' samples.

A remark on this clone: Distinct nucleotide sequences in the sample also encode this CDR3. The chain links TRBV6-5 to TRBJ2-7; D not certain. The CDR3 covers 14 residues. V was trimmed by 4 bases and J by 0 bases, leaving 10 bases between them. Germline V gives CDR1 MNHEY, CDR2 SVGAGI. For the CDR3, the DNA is TGTGCCAGCAGTTCAGGACGTTCCTCCTACGAGCAGTACTTC. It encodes CASSSGRSSYEQYF.

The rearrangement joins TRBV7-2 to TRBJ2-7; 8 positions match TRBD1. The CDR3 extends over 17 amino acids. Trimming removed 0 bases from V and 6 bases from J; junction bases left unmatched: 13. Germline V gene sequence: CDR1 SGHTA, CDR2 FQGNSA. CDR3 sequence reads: CASSLAGQGGSGSEQYF. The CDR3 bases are TGTGCCAGCAGCTTAGCCGGACAGGGCGGCTCGGGATCCGAGCAGTACTTC. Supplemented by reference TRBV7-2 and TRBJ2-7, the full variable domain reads GAGVSQSPSNKVTEKGKDVELRCDPISGHTALYWYRQSLGQGLEFLIYFQGNSAPDKSGLPSDRFSAERTGGSVSTLTIQRTQQEDSAVYLCASSLAGQGGSGSEQYFGPGTRLTVT.

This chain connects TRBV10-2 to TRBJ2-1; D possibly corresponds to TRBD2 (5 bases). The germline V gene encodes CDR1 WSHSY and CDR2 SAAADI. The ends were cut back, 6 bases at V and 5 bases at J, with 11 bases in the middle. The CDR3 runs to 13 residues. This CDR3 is CASRDPGDNEQFF. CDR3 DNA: TGCGCCAGCAGGGACCCCGGGGACAATGAGCAGTTCTTC.

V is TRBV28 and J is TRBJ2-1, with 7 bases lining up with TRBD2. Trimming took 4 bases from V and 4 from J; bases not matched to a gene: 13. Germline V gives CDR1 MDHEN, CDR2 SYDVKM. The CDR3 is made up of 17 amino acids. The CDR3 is CASSSSSGAGVYNEQFF. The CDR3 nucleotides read TGTGCCAGCAGTTCCTCCTCCGGGGCGGGAGTATACAATGAGCAGTTCTTC.

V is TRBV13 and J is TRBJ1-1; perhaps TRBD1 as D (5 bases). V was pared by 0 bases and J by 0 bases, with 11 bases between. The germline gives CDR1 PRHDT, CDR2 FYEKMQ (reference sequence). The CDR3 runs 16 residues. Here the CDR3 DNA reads TGTGCCAGCAGCTTAGGGGCAGGGCGCCTGAACACTGAAGCTTTCTTT. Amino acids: CASSLGAGRLNTEAFF.

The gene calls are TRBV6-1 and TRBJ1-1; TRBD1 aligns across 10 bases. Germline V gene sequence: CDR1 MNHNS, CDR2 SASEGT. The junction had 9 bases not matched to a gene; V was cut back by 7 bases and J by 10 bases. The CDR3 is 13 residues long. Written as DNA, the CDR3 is TGTGCCAGCACCCGGGACAGGGGACCTGGAGCTTTCTTT. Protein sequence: CASTRDRGPGAFF.

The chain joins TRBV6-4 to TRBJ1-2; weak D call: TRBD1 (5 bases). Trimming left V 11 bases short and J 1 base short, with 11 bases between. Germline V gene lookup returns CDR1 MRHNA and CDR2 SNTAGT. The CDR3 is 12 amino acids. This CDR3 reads CAGTAINYGYTF. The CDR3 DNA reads TGTGCCGGGACGGCGATTAACTATGGCTACACCTTC.

CDR3: CASSLGPDSATQYF. The CDR3 bases are TGTGCCAGCAGCTTAGGGCCGGACAGTGCTACTCAGTACTTC. This rearrangement joins TRBV7-9 to TRBJ2-4, with D tentatively TRBD1 (6 bases). V shed 1 base and J shed 12 bases, with 16 bases lying between them. The CDR3 has 14 residues. Per germline, CDR1 SEHNR and CDR2 FQNEAQ (reference sequence).

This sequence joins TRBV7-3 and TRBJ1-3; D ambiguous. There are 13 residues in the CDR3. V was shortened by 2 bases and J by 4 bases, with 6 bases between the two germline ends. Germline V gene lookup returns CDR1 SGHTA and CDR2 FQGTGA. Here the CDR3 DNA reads TGTGCCAGCAGCTTAGCCGAAGGAAACACCATATATTTT. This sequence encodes CASSLAEGNTIYF.

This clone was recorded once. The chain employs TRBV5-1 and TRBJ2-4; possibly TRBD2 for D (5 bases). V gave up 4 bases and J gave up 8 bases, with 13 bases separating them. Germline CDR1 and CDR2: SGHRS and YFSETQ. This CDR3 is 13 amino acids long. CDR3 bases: TGCGCCAGCAGCCGGGAAGGGCTAGACATTCAGTACTTC. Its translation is CASSREGLDIQYF.